The present entry profiles one T cell receptor beta chain with its context. Alongside a J-beta primer mix, a sample-barcoded 5' primer served in a second PCR lasting 7 to 11 cycles. One entry per CDR3 protein results from TCRdb running MiXCR on the 5' RACE reads. The table has around 1,000,000 distinct CDR3 sequences, less than 25% seen once. These data are taken from a study of blood T cells in healthy people across ages. The CDR3 is 14 amino acids. The V gene's germline CDR1 is SEHNR and CDR2 FQNEAQ (reference sequence). These data were also filed under a second study, of T cells of mothers and their children. Turning to that study: All RNA that had been extracted was used for cDNA synthesis at approximately 1.5 ug per 15 ul.

This receptor was identified in a girl aged 2 to 10 in good health. The chain joins TRBV7-9 to TRBJ2-5; D call uncertain. Matching the DNA end better, TRBJ2-1 makes the J call doubtful. Sequencing input: blood. In nucleotides, the CDR3 is TGTGCCAGCAGCCCAACTAACGGCGGCAATGAGCAGTTCTTC. Residues: CASSPTNGGNEQFF.